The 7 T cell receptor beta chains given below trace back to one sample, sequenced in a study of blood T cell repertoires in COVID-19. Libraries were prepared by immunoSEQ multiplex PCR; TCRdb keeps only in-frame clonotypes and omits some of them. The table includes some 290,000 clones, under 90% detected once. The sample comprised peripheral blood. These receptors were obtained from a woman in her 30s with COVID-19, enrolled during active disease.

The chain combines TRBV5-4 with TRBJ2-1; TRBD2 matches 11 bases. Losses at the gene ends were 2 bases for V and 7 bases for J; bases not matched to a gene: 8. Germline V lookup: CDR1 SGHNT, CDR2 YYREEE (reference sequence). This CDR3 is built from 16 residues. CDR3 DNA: TGTGCCAGCAGCTTACCCTTAGCGGGAGGGCGGAATGAGCAGTTCTTC. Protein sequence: CASSLPLAGGRNEQFF.

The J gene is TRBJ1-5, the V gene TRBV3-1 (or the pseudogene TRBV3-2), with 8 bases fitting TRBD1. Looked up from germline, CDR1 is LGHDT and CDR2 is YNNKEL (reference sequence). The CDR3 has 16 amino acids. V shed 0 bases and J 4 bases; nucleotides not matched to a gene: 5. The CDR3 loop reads CASSQDDRGANQPQHF. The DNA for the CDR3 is TGTGCCAGCAGCCAAGATGACAGGGGTGCAAATCAGCCCCAGCATTTT.

The CDR3 DNA follows: TGTGCCAGCAGCAGAGACAGGGGAGGCAATCAGCCCCAGCATTTT. Residues: CASSRDRGGNQPQHF. The rearrangement joins TRBV7-9 to TRBJ1-5; 8 bases are a match to TRBD1. Germline V gene lookup returns CDR1 SEHNR and CDR2 FQNEAQ (reference sequence). Trimming took 5 bases from V and 2 from J; bases not matched to a gene: 5. The CDR3 has 15 amino acids.

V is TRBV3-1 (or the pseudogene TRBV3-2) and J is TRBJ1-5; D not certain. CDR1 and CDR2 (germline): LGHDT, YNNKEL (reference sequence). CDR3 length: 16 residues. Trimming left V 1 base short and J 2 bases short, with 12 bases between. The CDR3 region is CASSQAPPAGNQPQHF. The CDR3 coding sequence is TGTGCCAGCAGCCAAGCTCCCCCAGCGGGCAATCAGCCCCAGCATTTT.

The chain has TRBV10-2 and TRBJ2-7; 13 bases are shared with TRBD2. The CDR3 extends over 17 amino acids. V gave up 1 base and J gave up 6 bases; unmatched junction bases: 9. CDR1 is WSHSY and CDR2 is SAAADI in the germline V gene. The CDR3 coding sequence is TGCGCCAGCAGTGAGTTACTAGCGGGAGGGGTGGACGTCGAGCAGTACTTC. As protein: CASSELLAGGVDVEQYF.

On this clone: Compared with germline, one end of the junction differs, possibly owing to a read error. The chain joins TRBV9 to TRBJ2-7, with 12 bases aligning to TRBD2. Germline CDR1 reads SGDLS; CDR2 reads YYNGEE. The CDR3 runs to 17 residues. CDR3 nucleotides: TGTGCCAGCAACGTAGACCCCGGACTAGCGGGATCCTACGAGCAGTACTTC. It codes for CASNVDPGLAGSYEQYF.

CDR3 in amino acids: CASSSGTSYSEQFF. In DNA form, the CDR3 reads TGTGCCAGCAGCTCAGGGACTAGCTATAGTGAGCAGTTCTTC. This sequence joins TRBV11-2 and TRBJ2-1, with 9 bases that match TRBD2. V lost 4 bases, J lost 9 bases, and 7 bases stayed unmatched. The CDR3 is 14 residues long. The V gene's germline CDR1 is SGHAT and CDR2 FQNNGV.